This T cell receptor (beta chain) was found in a study of T cell repertoires in cytomegalovirus infection. Germline V gene sequence: CDR1 SGHTA, CDR2 FQGTGA. The ends lost 0 bases at V and 7 bases at J; junction bases unmatched: 10. CDR3 length: 17 residues. TCRdb reprocessed the reads via MiXCR and lists one record per CDR3 protein. The sample lists a few hundred thousand distinct CDR3 sequences; around 13% were seen once. This clonotype was found many times. This TCR was sampled from a human donor in good health (CMV status not recorded). Some clones in this sample may be carry-over from other donors' samples. The chain links TRBV7-3 to TRBJ2-2; 8 bases align to TRBD2. Material: PBMCs. The CDR3 protein is CASSLTPGGPIGGELFF. In DNA, the CDR3 is TGTGCCAGCAGCTTAACCCCGGGAGGGCCGATAGGCGGGGAGCTGTTTTTT.